This entry concerns a single T cell receptor beta chain. This clone has a single count. Its antigen remains unidentified. Base qualities are not recorded, but no much larger clone differs from it by a single base. The cohort consisted of some 730 healthy bone marrow donors. Cohort members were all nominally healthy when sampled, although unrecorded immune exposures were likely present. The donor tested CMV seropositive and was one of the 289 seropositive cohort members. A peripheral blood sample was collected from each donor, and TCR beta sequencing was performed on peripheral blood mononuclear cells. The Qiagen DNeasy Blood Extraction Kit was used to extract genomic DNA from the blood cell samples. This sample was included in a study of cytomegalovirus exposure and HLA in healthy donors listed by TCRdb under 2017. Study-level background: An earlier analysis of approximately 640 of the donors reported 250 to 350 Gb of sequence data and about 100 million unique TCR beta sequences from some 180 million T cells. The study profiled the T cell repertoires of about 640 subjects by immunosequencing and related them to cytomegalovirus serostatus. Several DR-DQ haplotypes were treated as single units for association and clustering because of strong linkage in the cohort. To decide whether each TCR beta V gene segment behaved as functional or pseudogenic, an earlier analysis of nearly 600 of the donors relied on high-throughput TCR beta sequencing. Among 398 genotyped donors of the cohort, an average of roughly 240,000 unique TCR beta nucleotide sequences were sequenced per donor, around a sixth of them non-productive. High-throughput TCR immunosequencing, statistical association of individual TCRs with disease status, and machine learning were combined to predict cytomegalovirus infection status. Among the roughly 400 genotyped donors, 81% belonged to the genetic ancestry cluster associated with self-reported Caucasian donors. A later genetic analysis took genome-wide SNP genotypes for 398 of the 666 donors and used that subset as a discovery cohort. In the later analysis, no new phenotypic data were used to find candidate immune exposures; instead, reliance was placed on TCR beta sequences and their occurrence across donors. The study aimed to test whether signatures of past pathogen exposure could be identified by cataloging public T cell receptors. Alongside the repertoire data, information on donor age, sex, ethnicity and CMV serostatus was compiled. Typing coverage varied by locus: roughly 629-630 donors for A, B, C, DRB1 and DQB1; approximately 500 for DQA1; approximately 610 for DPA1; approximately 450 for DPB1. In addition to the first cohort of 650 to 800 subjects, a separate validation cohort of 120 different subjects was used. A later analysis re-examined previously published TCR beta repertoires from roughly 650 donors and added high-resolution HLA genotyping to investigate patterns of TCR occurrence. About 320 gigabases of sequencing data and 80 million or so unique TCR sequences were included in an early release covering about 620 HLA-typed donors. HLA typing covered class I and class II loci at four-digit resolution. Every discovery cohort repertoire had been produced on one sequencing platform.

The method behind the library was the immunoSEQ multiplex PCR assay. For the multiplex PCR, a mixture combining 60 forward primers for TCR Vbeta segments and 13 reverse primers for TCR Jbeta segments was used. The CDR3 region of rearranged TCR beta genes was amplified from genomic DNA with a multiplex PCR assay. The amplified TCR beta libraries were sequenced on the Illumina HiSeq System as 87-base-pair reads. Per the authors' processing: A later analysis tallied 75 million to 95 million unique TCR beta chains across the 660 or so repertoires, and about 12 million of those chains were shared by two or more donors. A nearest-neighbor algorithm error-corrected the raw reads and collapsed the reads into unique sequences, merging closely related sequences to remove PCR and sequencing errors. Alignment of CDR3 sequences to IMGT reference sequences was used to assign V, D and J gene segments. Each retained sequence needed at least a six-nucleotide match to both a V gene segment and a J gene segment. A rearrangement counted as productive if the CDR3 had no stop codons and remained in frame with V and J, and every other rearrangement counted as non-productive. Following IMGT convention, CDR3 was defined as the stretch from the second conserved V-encoded cysteine to the conserved J-encoded phenylalanine. Sequences without an unambiguous match to a single V gene segment were excluded from the earlier analysis of a few hundred of the donors. An earlier analysis of fewer than 750 of the donors classified V segments as functional when productive rearrangements were above 56.7% and as segregating when the standard deviation between donors was above 5%. A statistical classification framework was developed to diagnose cytomegalovirus status using the catalog of TCR beta chain sequences. In a later analysis, TCR nucleotide sequences were compared against IMGT/GENE-DB human TR gene sequences so that V and J genes could be assigned. Using the TCRdist pipeline, a later analysis assigned CDR3 sequences along with most-parsimonious VDJ recombination scenarios. In a later analysis, each TCR beta chain was defined by its CDR3 amino acid sequence together with its V-gene family, and reads lacking a unique V-gene family were excluded. To address suspected cross-contamination and a sequencing artifact, a later analysis removed approximately 590 highly shared, low-generation-probability nucleotide sequences. For each public chain, a later analysis derived a clonal expansion index from normalized ranks of inferred template counts within each repertoire. Generation probabilities in a later analysis came from a VDJ recombination model fitted to out-of-frame rearrangements, and those results were checked against IGoR. Hypergeometric tests were used in a later analysis to score TCR-TCR, TCR-HLA and TCR-CMV co-occurrence, with a repertoire-size bias correction applied to the TCR pairs. To estimate false discovery rates, a later analysis permuted the HLA or CMV assignments 20 times. A later analysis grouped co-occurring TCRs with DBSCAN, adding TCRdist sequence similarity when clustering within HLA-allele-positive subsets. For co-occurrence clustering, repertoires with fewer than 30,000 or more than 120,000 public chains were excluded, along with a handful of repertoires with anomalous nucleotide sharing. TCRdb retrieved this table from immuneACCESS and kept in-frame rearrangements only. Not all clones are present; in checked studies, unresolved V genes account for under half, and no reason is known for the remainder. D and trimming come from the DNA, and the V and J calls and clone size come from that table. The table for this sample lists some 120,000 clones; about 74% of them were counted only once. Approximately 3.9% of the sample goes to the ten largest clones.

The CDR3 starts with the cysteine, ends with the phenylalanine, and has 17 residues. Only CDR3 DNA is held: 51 bases, read in frame from base 1. For CDR1 and CDR2, the germline V gene lists SQVTM and ANQGSEA. V trim: 0 bases; J trim: 5 bases; unmatched bases: 15. Study-wide conclusions, independent of this receptor: In a later genetic analysis, a missense DCLRE1C variant was associated with V-gene and J-gene trimming of TCR beta chains, and the association was replicated in an independent cohort. In a later analysis, most CMV-associated TCR beta chains were found to appear HLA-restricted, with HLA associations seemingly driven largely by CMV exposure. Roughly uniform sequencing depth across donors was assumed in presence/absence analyses, although this assumption may not hold. Most TCR sequences were seen in very few donors, while some public TCRs were found in many individuals. Because HLA typing was missing for some donors at each locus, association tests included only the typed subset. The sequencing pipeline was judged likely to have produced a cluster of highly shared sequence variants as a technical artifact. In a later genetic analysis, fewer N-insertions in productive TCRs were reported among donors in an Asian-associated ancestry cluster than the roughly 700-donor mean. The only immune exposure information available for the cohort was CMV serostatus. The earlier analysis of approximately 540 of the donors excluded fewer than 20 rarely observed V segments, including chromosome 9 orphons, because counts were too low. A total of 150 or so TCR beta chains were listed by the study as associated with cytomegalovirus. Because the 87-base-pair reads could not distinguish some IMGT-functional V segments, including TRBV6-2 and TRBV6-3, those segments were excluded. Three of the identified cytomegalovirus-associated TCR beta chains were confirmed in vitro to be specific for cytomegalovirus antigens. A further reported finding was that TCR beta sequences accurately predicted the HLA-A and HLA-B alleles for most subjects in the first cohort. In a later analysis, around 15,000 TCR beta sequences were associated with specific HLA alleles at a false discovery rate of 0.05. Cytomegalovirus status was reported to be diagnosed by the classifier with high specificity and sensitivity in both the original and validation cohorts. In a later analysis, HLA-associated TCR beta chains showed more clonal expansion and lower generation probabilities than non-associated chains that were equally common. In an earlier analysis of some 500 of the donors, most TCR beta V segments were observed in productive rearrangements about 87% or about 30% of the time, broadly matching IMGT annotations. According to a later analysis, TCR association rates differed among HLA loci, with DRB1 alleles showing the most associated TCRs and HLA-C alleles showing the fewest. This cohort had only TCR beta chains sequenced, and the lack of alpha or paired-chain data limited which features could be detected. Several of the top co-occurrence clusters appeared to be linked to parvovirus B19, influenza, CMV and Epstein-Barr virus, according to a later analysis. Linkage disequilibrium might explain the correlated functional status among segregating V segments, but an unknown experimental factor could not be excluded. Strong co-occurrence of HLA alleles, especially DR and DQ, made assigning TCR associations to individual alleles difficult. The authors suggested that the approach could potentially be generalized to other disease states and immunological phenotypes.

This receptor was identified in a woman aged 45-65 years in good health and CMV-seropositive. Specimen: PBMCs. The sequence joins TRBV29-1 to TRBJ2-7; 8 bases in between match TRBD1. The bases are TGCAGCGTTGAAGATCGGATTGGAACAGGGGGAATTCACGAGCAGTACTTC. It translates to CSVEDRIGTGGIHEQYF.